This TCR beta chain stems from a study of glioma-infiltrating T cells. Amplification of TCR alpha and beta CDR3 regions from RNA used iRepertoire nested multiplex PCR. One-step reverse transcription and amplification started from about 100-400 ng of tissue mRNA or PBMC total RNA. TCRdb re-analysed the multiplex PCR reads in MiXCR, keeping a single row per CDR3 protein. The sample records 9,500 to 15,000 distinct CDR3 sequences, about a quarter being singletons. Findings and limits, study-wide: Only very few CDR3 sequences appeared in both tissue and blood. Above-expected tissue-blood divergence occurred in all gliomas, most in low-grade ones.

Note on this clonotype: Its target is not known.

CDR1 is MNHEY, CDR2 SMNVEV, per germline (reference sequence). After removal of 2 bases from V and 11 bases from J, the junction contained 13 bases not matched to a gene. The CDR3 consists of 16 residues. This chain links TRBV27 with TRBJ2-1; 9 bases fit TRBD1. Specimen: glioma tissue, nonneoplastic brain tissue, or PBMCs (not recorded which). This receptor was taken from a human donor with low-grade glioma or glioblastoma, undergoing nonglioma brain surgery, or in good health (not recorded which). This chain's CDR3 is CASSLPRVTGGDKQFF. In DNA, the CDR3 is TGTGCCAGCAGTTTACCACGTGTGACAGGGGGAGATAAGCAGTTCTTC.